This note documents a single T cell receptor beta chain sequence. These data come from a study of T cell responses to AZD1222 COVID-19 vaccine. The overall study: Doses given second, at about 4 or about 12 weeks, were pooled.

Data came from immunoSEQ multiplex PCR; TCRdb stores just in-frame clones and leaves some out. The sample has under 150,000 clones; 70% to 90% are singletons. V dropped 2 bases and J dropped 9 bases, with 8 bases sitting between them. CDR3 length: 13 residues. Per germline, CDR1 SGHTA and CDR2 FQGNSA. The TCR comes from an adult in good health. The source material was peripheral blood, sampled on day 0 of AZD1222 vaccination. The chain links TRBV7-2 to TRBJ1-6; D may be TRBD1 (6 bases). The CDR3 is CASSLQGSSPLHF. Written as DNA, the CDR3 is TGTGCCAGCAGCTTACAGGGGAGTTCACCCCTCCACTTT.